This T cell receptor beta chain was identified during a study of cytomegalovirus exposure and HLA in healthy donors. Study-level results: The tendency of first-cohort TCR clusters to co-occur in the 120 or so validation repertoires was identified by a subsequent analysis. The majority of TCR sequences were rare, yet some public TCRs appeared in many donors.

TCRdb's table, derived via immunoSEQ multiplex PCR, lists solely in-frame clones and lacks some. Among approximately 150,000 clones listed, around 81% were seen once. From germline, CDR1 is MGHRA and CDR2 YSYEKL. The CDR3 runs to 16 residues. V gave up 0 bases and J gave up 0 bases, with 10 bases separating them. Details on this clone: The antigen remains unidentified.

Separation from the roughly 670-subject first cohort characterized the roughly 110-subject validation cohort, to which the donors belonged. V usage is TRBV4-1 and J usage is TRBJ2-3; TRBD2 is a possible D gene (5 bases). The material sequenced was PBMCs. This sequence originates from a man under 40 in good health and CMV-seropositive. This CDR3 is CASSQDPGRSTDTQYF. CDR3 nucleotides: TGCGCCAGCAGCCAAGATCCGGGGAGAAGCACAGATACGCAGTATTTT.